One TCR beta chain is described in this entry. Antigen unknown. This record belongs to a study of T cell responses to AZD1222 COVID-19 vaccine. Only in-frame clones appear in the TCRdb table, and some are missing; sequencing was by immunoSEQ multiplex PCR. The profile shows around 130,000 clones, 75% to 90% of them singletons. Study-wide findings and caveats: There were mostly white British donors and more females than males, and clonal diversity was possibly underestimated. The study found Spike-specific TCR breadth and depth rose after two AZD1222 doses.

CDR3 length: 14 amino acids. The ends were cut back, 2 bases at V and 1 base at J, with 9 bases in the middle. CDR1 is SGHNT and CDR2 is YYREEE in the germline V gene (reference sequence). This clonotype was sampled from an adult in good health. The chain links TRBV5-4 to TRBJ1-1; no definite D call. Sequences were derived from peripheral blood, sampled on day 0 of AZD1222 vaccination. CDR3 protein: CASSFGRENTEAFF. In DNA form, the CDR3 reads TGTGCCAGCAGCTTCGGGAGGGAGAACACTGAAGCTTTCTTT.